A single sample is the source of the 2 T cell receptor beta chains below, sequenced in a study of PD-1 blockade in classical Hodgkin lymphoma. Time point meaning: cycle 4 day 1 (C4D1), after 6 weeks of nivolumab. All the patients suffered relapse after autologous stem cell transplantation, and brentuximab vedotin exposure differed. It was by magnetic negative selection that CD4+ T cells were purified from thawed PBMCs. Profiling relied on immunoSEQ multiplex PCR, and the TCRdb table lists in-frame clones only, not all of them. This sample has tens of thousands of clones; 85% to 90% occur once, and the top ten carry over 0.4%. The sequences come from CD4+ T cells from blood, collected before the fourth cycle of nivolumab. All receptors derive from a human donor with classical Hodgkin lymphoma.

This clone has a handful of counts. J is TRBJ2-7 and V is TRBV27; 11 bases agree with TRBD2. The germline V gene has CDR1 MNHEY and CDR2 SMNVEV (reference sequence). The length of the CDR3 is 14 residues. Unmatched junction bases numbered 7, after V lost 8 bases and J lost 4 bases. This chain's CDR3 is CASGRLAGPYEQYF. The CDR3 DNA sequence: TGTGCCAGCGGTAGACTAGCGGGGCCTTACGAGCAGTACTTC.

The rearrangement joins TRBV6-1 to TRBJ1-4; TRBD1 agrees at 8 bases. The junction had 1 base not matched to a gene; V was cut back by 4 bases and J by 3 bases. This CDR3 is built from 14 residues. The germline CDR1 and CDR2 sequences are MNHNS and SASEGT. CDR3 DNA: TGTGCCAGCAGTGTGGACAGGGCTAATGAAAAACTGTTTTTT. Translation: CASSVDRANEKLFF.